These T cell receptor beta chains were read from a single sample in a study of immune evolution from preneoplasia to lung adenocarcinoma. Measured with immunoSEQ multiplex PCR; TCRdb has only the in-frame clones, and not every one. The sample has roughly 21,000 clones, approximately 71% seen once; the top ten hold around 6%. What was sequenced was FFPE invasive lung adenocarcinoma tissue. These receptors were obtained from a person in their sixties with lung adenocarcinoma. CDR3s include the opening cysteine and the closing phenylalanine or tryptophan. Each record gives: J gene, D gene, clone size, V gene, CDR3 protein, CDR3 DNA. The D gene is left open where the match is weak. Some rows have no size entry. The others give once, few or many, or a class for an expanded clone.

j_gene: TRBJ1-1
d_gene: TRBD1
abundance: .
v_gene: TRBV6-5
CDR3aa: CASSQGAEAFF
CDR3nt: TGTGCCAGCAGTCAGGGGGCTGAAGCTTTCTTT

j_gene: TRBJ1-2
d_gene: .
abundance: .
v_gene: TRBV19
CDR3aa: CASTSPLSVGGYTF
CDR3nt: TGTGCCAGTACGAGCCCTCTCTCAGTTGGTGGCTACACCTTC

j_gene: TRBJ2-7
d_gene: TRBD1
abundance: .
v_gene: TRBV11-2
CDR3aa: CASSKWTGPYEQYF
CDR3nt: TGTGCCAGCAGCAAGTGGACAGGTCCCTACGAGCAGTACTTC

j_gene: TRBJ2-7
d_gene: .
abundance: .
v_gene: TRBV27
CDR3aa: CASTSHDRLLYEQYF
CDR3nt: TGTGCCAGCACCTCCCACGACAGGCTACTCTACGAGCAGTACTTC

j_gene: TRBJ2-1
d_gene: TRBD2
abundance: few
v_gene: TRBV5-1
CDR3aa: CASKREGYYYNEQFF
CDR3nt: TGCGCCAGCAAGCGGGAGGGTTATTACTACAATGAGCAGTTCTTC

j_gene: TRBJ1-1
d_gene: .
abundance: .
v_gene: TRBV28
CDR3aa: CASNASRGRLRAFF
CDR3nt: TGTGCCAGCAACGCATCTCGGGGCCGTCTACGAGCTTTCTTT

j_gene: TRBJ1-5
d_gene: .
abundance: .
v_gene: TRBV6-1
CDR3aa: CASSEAGTLDQPQHF
CDR3nt: TGTGCCAGCAGTGAAGCGGGGACCCTCGATCAGCCCCAGCATTTT

j_gene: TRBJ2-1
d_gene: TRBD1
abundance: .
v_gene: TRBV19
CDR3aa: CASRSGQGSYNEQFF
CDR3nt: TGTGCCAGTAGATCTGGACAGGGATCCTACAATGAGCAGTTCTTC

j_gene: TRBJ1-1
d_gene: .
abundance: .
v_gene: TRBV7-8
CDR3aa: CASSLAQSGGITEAFF
CDR3nt: TGTGCCAGCAGCTTAGCCCAGTCGGGGGGGATCACTGAAGCTTTCTTT

j_gene: TRBJ2-7
d_gene: TRBD2
abundance: .
v_gene: TRBV5-4
CDR3aa: CASSSASGMTYEQYF
CDR3nt: TGTGCCAGCAGCTCGGCTAGCGGGATGACCTACGAGCAGTACTTC

j_gene: TRBJ2-7
d_gene: .
abundance: .
v_gene: TRBV5-1
CDR3aa: CASSVGGRLVNEQYF
CDR3nt: TGCGCCAGCAGTGTCGGAGGGCGGCTAGTTAACGAGCAGTACTTC

j_gene: TRBJ2-7
d_gene: .
abundance: .
v_gene: TRBV9
CDR3aa: CASSPGQLAYEQYF
CDR3nt: TGTGCCAGCAGCCCCGGACAGCTCGCCTACGAGCAGTACTTC

j_gene: TRBJ2-3
d_gene: TRBD2
abundance: .
v_gene: TRBV19
CDR3aa: CASSRSSSGRRTDTQYF
CDR3nt: TGTGCCAGTAGTCGCTCTTCTAGCGGGAGGCGCACAGATACGCAGTATTTT

j_gene: TRBJ1-1
d_gene: .
abundance: once
v_gene: TRBV7-9
CDR3aa: CASSLGPGVNTEAFF
CDR3nt: TGTGCCAGCAGCTTAGGCCCCGGGGTAAACACTGAAGCTTTCTTT

j_gene: TRBJ2-1
d_gene: .
abundance: .
v_gene: TRBV11-2
CDR3aa: CASSLVIGLGANEQFF
CDR3nt: TGTGCCAGCAGCTTAGTGATAGGCCTGGGGGCCAATGAGCAGTTCTTC

j_gene: TRBJ1-2
d_gene: .
abundance: few
v_gene: TRBV7-2
CDR3aa: CASSLAHTQNYGYTF
CDR3nt: TGTGCCAGCAGCTTAGCTCACACCCAAAACTATGGCTACACCTTC

j_gene: TRBJ1-1
d_gene: TRBD1
abundance: .
v_gene: TRBV18
CDR3aa: CASSPPTGGTEAFF
CDR3nt: TGTGCCAGCTCACCACCGACAGGGGGGACTGAAGCTTTCTTT

j_gene: TRBJ2-1
d_gene: .
abundance: .
v_gene: TRBV5-1
CDR3aa: CASSLGQHNEQFF
CDR3nt: TGCGCCAGCAGCTTGGGACAGCACAATGAGCAGTTCTTC

j_gene: TRBJ2-2
d_gene: .
abundance: few
v_gene: TRBV28
CDR3aa: CASSPFGWDTGELFF
CDR3nt: TGTGCCAGCAGCCCATTCGGATGGGACACCGGGGAGCTGTTTTTT

j_gene: TRBJ1-5
d_gene: .
abundance: .
v_gene: TRBV2
CDR3aa: CASMRDNQPQHF
CDR3nt: TGTGCCAGCATGAGGGACAATCAGCCCCAGCATTTT

j_gene: TRBJ1-3
d_gene: .
abundance: .
v_gene: TRBV4-1
CDR3aa: CASSQDGGTGNTIYF
CDR3nt: TGCGCCAGCAGCCAAGATGGCGGTACTGGAAACACCATATATTTT

j_gene: TRBJ2-3
d_gene: .
abundance: few
v_gene: TRBV5-4
CDR3aa: CASSLDRVSEQYF
CDR3nt: TGTGCCAGCAGCTTGGACAGGGTTAGTGAGCAGTATTTT

j_gene: TRBJ1-2
d_gene: .
abundance: .
v_gene: TRBV28
CDR3aa: CASSSPANYGYTF
CDR3nt: TGTGCCAGCAGTTCCCCAGCTAACTATGGCTACACCTTC

j_gene: TRBJ1-2
d_gene: TRBD1
abundance: .
v_gene: TRBV7-9
CDR3aa: CASSLAGTGGAGYGYTF
CDR3nt: TGTGCCAGCAGCTTAGCGGGGACAGGGGGCGCCGGTTATGGCTACACCTTC

j_gene: TRBJ2-1
d_gene: TRBD2
abundance: .
v_gene: TRBV11-3
CDR3aa: CASSPAGLVEQFF
CDR3nt: TGTGCCAGCAGCCCAGCAGGACTAGTCGAACAGTTCTTC

j_gene: TRBJ2-3
d_gene: TRBD2
abundance: .
v_gene: TRBV9
CDR3aa: CASSVLSGRAWDTQYF
CDR3nt: TGTGCCAGCAGCGTCCTTAGCGGGAGGGCCTGGGATACGCAGTATTTT

j_gene: TRBJ1-5
d_gene: .
abundance: few
v_gene: TRBV18
CDR3aa: CASSPSGGNQPQHF
CDR3nt: TGTGCCAGCTCACCTTCGGGGGGTAATCAGCCCCAGCATTTT

j_gene: TRBJ2-1
d_gene: .
abundance: once
v_gene: TRBV19
CDR3aa: CASAHQGGGYNEQFF
CDR3nt: TGTGCCAGCGCCCACCAGGGTGGTGGGTACAATGAGCAGTTCTTC

j_gene: TRBJ1-5
d_gene: .
abundance: few
v_gene: TRBV2
CDR3aa: CASSRDSNQPQHF
CDR3nt: TGTGCCAGCAGTAGGGACTCTAATCAGCCCCAGCATTTT

j_gene: TRBJ2-7
d_gene: .
abundance: .
v_gene: TRBV7-6
CDR3aa: CASSLGSYEQYF
CDR3nt: TGTGCCAGCAGCCTAGGGTCCTACGAGCAGTACTTC

j_gene: TRBJ2-3
d_gene: TRBD1
abundance: .
v_gene: TRBV28
CDR3aa: CASSSPLRDRGSGDTQYF
CDR3nt: TGTGCCAGCAGTTCCCCATTGAGGGACAGGGGGTCGGGCGATACGCAGTATTTT

j_gene: TRBJ2-3
d_gene: TRBD2
abundance: few
v_gene: TRBV19
CDR3aa: CASSKIAGGPDTQYF
CDR3nt: TGTGCCAGTAGTAAAATAGCGGGAGGGCCAGATACGCAGTATTTT

j_gene: TRBJ2-5
d_gene: .
abundance: few
v_gene: TRBV15
CDR3aa: CATSRPQGGGETQYF
CDR3nt: TGTGCCACCAGCAGACCTCAGGGGGGTGGGGAGACCCAGTACTTC

j_gene: TRBJ2-2
d_gene: TRBD1
abundance: .
v_gene: TRBV9
CDR3aa: CASSGQGRTGELFF
CDR3nt: TGTGCCAGCAGCGGACAGGGACGAACCGGGGAGCTGTTTTTT

j_gene: TRBJ2-5
d_gene: .
abundance: few
v_gene: TRBV28
CDR3aa: CASSAPRGLQETQYF
CDR3nt: TGTGCCAGCAGCGCCCCCAGGGGACTCCAAGAGACCCAGTACTTC

j_gene: TRBJ2-2
d_gene: TRBD2
abundance: .
v_gene: TRBV9
CDR3aa: CASSVGTGGPSGELFF
CDR3nt: TGTGCCAGCAGCGTAGGAACGGGAGGGCCGAGCGGGGAGCTGTTTTTT

j_gene: TRBJ2-1
d_gene: .
abundance: .
v_gene: TRBV28
CDR3aa: CASSYYGQSSYNEQFF
CDR3nt: TGTGCCAGCAGTTATTACGGACAAAGCTCCTACAATGAGCAGTTCTTC

j_gene: TRBJ1-2
d_gene: .
abundance: .
v_gene: TRBV6-5
CDR3aa: CASTQGNYGYTF
CDR3nt: TGTGCCAGCACGCAGGGCAACTATGGCTACACCTTC

j_gene: TRBJ2-7
d_gene: .
abundance: .
v_gene: TRBV11-2
CDR3aa: CASSFDRRSYEQYF
CDR3nt: TGTGCCAGCAGCTTTGACAGGCGATCCTACGAGCAGTACTTC

j_gene: TRBJ1-1
d_gene: .
abundance: .
v_gene: TRBV5-5
CDR3aa: CASSSDLGPNQAFF
CDR3nt: TGTGCCAGCAGCTCGGACTTGGGACCGAACCAAGCTTTCTTT

j_gene: TRBJ2-1
d_gene: .
abundance: .
v_gene: TRBV7-8
CDR3aa: CASSRLTGDNEQFF
CDR3nt: TGTGCCAGCAGCCGCCTCACCGGGGACAATGAGCAGTTCTTC

j_gene: TRBJ1-2
d_gene: .
abundance: .
v_gene: TRBV21-1
CDR3aa: CASSKNQEGDGYTF
CDR3nt: TGTGCCAGCAGCAAAAACCAGGAGGGGGATGGCTACACCTTC

j_gene: TRBJ2-2
d_gene: TRBD2
abundance: .
v_gene: TRBV9
CDR3aa: CASSPSAGAGGELFF
CDR3nt: TGTGCCAGCAGCCCTTCAGCGGGAGCGGGCGGGGAGCTGTTTTTT

j_gene: TRBJ2-1
d_gene: TRBD2
abundance: .
v_gene: TRBV7-2
CDR3aa: CASTPLSGAYNEQFF
CDR3nt: TGTGCCAGCACCCCTCTCAGCGGGGCATACAATGAGCAGTTCTTC

j_gene: TRBJ2-7
d_gene: TRBD1
abundance: few
v_gene: TRBV6-5
CDR3aa: CASSYRGQGGYEQYF
CDR3nt: TGTGCCAGCAGTTATCGGGGACAGGGAGGCTACGAGCAGTACTTC

j_gene: TRBJ2-5
d_gene: .
abundance: .
v_gene: TRBV11-3
CDR3aa: CASSLDLGGSETQYF
CDR3nt: TGTGCCAGCAGCTTAGATCTTGGAGGGTCAGAGACCCAGTACTTC

j_gene: TRBJ2-3
d_gene: TRBD2
abundance: .
v_gene: TRBV19
CDR3aa: CASSNGRKYTDTQYF
CDR3nt: TGTGCCAGTAGTAACGGGAGGAAATACACAGATACGCAGTATTTT

j_gene: TRBJ1-2
d_gene: .
abundance: .
v_gene: TRBV4-1
CDR3aa: CASSQDVSQNYGYTF
CDR3nt: TGCGCCAGCAGCCAAGATGTTTCACAGAACTATGGCTACACCTTC

j_gene: TRBJ1-2
d_gene: .
abundance: .
v_gene: TRBV2
CDR3aa: CASRTYKGVDGYTF
CDR3nt: TGTGCCAGCAGGACCTACAAGGGTGTCGATGGCTACACCTTC

j_gene: TRBJ1-1
d_gene: .
abundance: once
v_gene: TRBV6-5
CDR3aa: CASRPDRKAEAFF
CDR3nt: TGTGCCAGCAGGCCCGACAGGAAGGCTGAAGCTTTCTTT

j_gene: TRBJ1-1
d_gene: .
abundance: .
v_gene: TRBV28
CDR3aa: CASSGLTGKNTEAFF
CDR3nt: TGTGCCAGCAGTGGGTTGACGGGGAAGAACACTGAAGCTTTCTTT

j_gene: TRBJ2-1
d_gene: .
abundance: .
v_gene: TRBV6-6
CDR3aa: CASSLASVSSEQFF
CDR3nt: TGTGCCAGCAGTTTGGCTAGCGTTTCGAGTGAGCAGTTCTTC

j_gene: TRBJ2-5
d_gene: TRBD1
abundance: .
v_gene: TRBV7-2
CDR3aa: CASSLSRNRGAYF
CDR3nt: TGTGCCAGCAGCTTAAGTAGGAACAGGGGGGCGTACTTC

j_gene: TRBJ1-2
d_gene: .
abundance: once
v_gene: TRBV19
CDR3aa: CASSIVWDGGYGYTF
CDR3nt: TGTGCCAGTAGTATAGTTTGGGACGGGGGTTATGGCTACACCTTC

j_gene: TRBJ1-2
d_gene: .
abundance: .
v_gene: TRBV7-9
CDR3aa: CASSLWGSRDYGYTF
CDR3nt: TGTGCCAGCAGCTTATGGGGTTCTAGGGACTATGGCTACACCTTC

j_gene: TRBJ1-3
d_gene: .
abundance: .
v_gene: TRBV10-3
CDR3aa: CAISDPHRASSGNTIYF
CDR3nt: TGTGCCATCAGTGACCCTCACCGGGCCAGCTCTGGAAACACCATATATTTT

j_gene: TRBJ1-2
d_gene: TRBD1
abundance: .
v_gene: TRBV5-1
CDR3aa: CASSSTGASDGYTF
CDR3nt: TGCGCCAGCAGCTCGACAGGGGCATCGGATGGCTACACCTTC

j_gene: TRBJ1-2
d_gene: .
abundance: .
v_gene: TRBV18
CDR3aa: CASSPLPAEGIYTF
CDR3nt: TGTGCCAGCTCACCACTCCCCGCTGAGGGAATCTACACCTTC

j_gene: TRBJ1-4
d_gene: .
abundance: .
v_gene: TRBV12-5
CDR3aa: CAGDEKLFF
CDR3nt: TGTGCCGGAGATGAAAAACTGTTTTTT